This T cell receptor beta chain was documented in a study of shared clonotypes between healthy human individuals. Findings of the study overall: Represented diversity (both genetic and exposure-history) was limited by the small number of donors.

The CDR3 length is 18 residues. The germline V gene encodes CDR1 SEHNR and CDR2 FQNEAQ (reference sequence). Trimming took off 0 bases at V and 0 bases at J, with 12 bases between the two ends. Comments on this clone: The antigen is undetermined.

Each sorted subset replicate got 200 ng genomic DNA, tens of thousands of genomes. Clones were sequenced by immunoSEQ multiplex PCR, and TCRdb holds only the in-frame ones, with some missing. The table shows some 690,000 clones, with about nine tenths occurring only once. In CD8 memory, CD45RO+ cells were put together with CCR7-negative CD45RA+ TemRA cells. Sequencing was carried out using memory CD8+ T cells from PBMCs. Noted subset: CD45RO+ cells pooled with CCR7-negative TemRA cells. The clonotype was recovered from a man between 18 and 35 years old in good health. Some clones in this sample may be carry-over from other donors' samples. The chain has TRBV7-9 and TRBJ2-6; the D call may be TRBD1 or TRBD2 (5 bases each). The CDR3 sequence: CASSLAGRGRSGANVLTF. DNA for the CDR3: TGTGCCAGCAGCTTAGCGGGACGTGGGCGCTCTGGGGCCAACGTCCTGACTTTC.